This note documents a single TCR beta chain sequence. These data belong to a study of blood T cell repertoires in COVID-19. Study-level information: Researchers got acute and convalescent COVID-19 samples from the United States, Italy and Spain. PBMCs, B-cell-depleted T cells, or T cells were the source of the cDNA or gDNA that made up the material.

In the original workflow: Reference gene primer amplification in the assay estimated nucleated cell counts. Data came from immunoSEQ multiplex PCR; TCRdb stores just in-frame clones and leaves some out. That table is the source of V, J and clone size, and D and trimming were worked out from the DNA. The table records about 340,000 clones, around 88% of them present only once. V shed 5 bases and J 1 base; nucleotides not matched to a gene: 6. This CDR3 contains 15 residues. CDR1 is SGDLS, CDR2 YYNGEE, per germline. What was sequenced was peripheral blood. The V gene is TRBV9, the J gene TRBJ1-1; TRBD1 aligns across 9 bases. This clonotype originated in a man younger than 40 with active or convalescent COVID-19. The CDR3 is CASSRTGVGNTEAFF. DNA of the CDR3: TGTGCCAGCAGTAGGACAGGGGTCGGGAACACTGAAGCTTTCTTT.